This T cell receptor (beta chain) is drawn from a study of early T cells in non-severe SARS-CoV-2 infection. Whole-study context: Sequencing used unsorted whole-blood bulk RNA, so chains lack pairing.

Individual cDNA molecules each received unique molecular identifiers attached to them. TCRdb re-derived calls from the 5' RACE reads in MiXCR, one entry per CDR3 protein. The sample has approximately 73,000 distinct CDR3 sequences; around 13% are singletons. This clonotype was detected many times. Its antigen is still unknown. Study findings and constraints: There was a bias toward anti-spike CD8 responses in VDJdb matching, which missed private and CD4 specificities.

In germline, CDR1 is SEHNR, CDR2 FQNEAQ (reference sequence). The V end lost 4 bases, the J end lost 2 bases, and 12 bases lay between the germline ends. The CDR3 sequence is 14 residues long. The sample was whole blood. This clonotype originated in an adult who was a healthcare worker with PCR-confirmed SARS-CoV-2 infection or an uninfected control (not recorded which). J is TRBJ2-7 and V is TRBV7-9; no reliable D call. The CDR3 here is CASSSSTGPYEQYF. CDR3 coding DNA: TGTGCCAGCAGCTCCTCAACCGGCCCCTACGAGCAGTACTTC.